This TCR beta chain stems from a study of technical replicates of blood from several donors. The data were produced by immunoSEQ multiplex PCR, yet TCRdb's version contains in-frame clones alone and is incomplete. The sample yields approximately 78,000 clones, roughly 92% seen once. This clone was seen only once. Germline CDR1 and CDR2: SGHRS and YFSETQ. The CDR3 contains 16 residues. Trimming removed 0 bases at V and 4 bases at J, with 14 bases between. This TCR was sampled from a human donor in good health. The V and J genes are TRBV5-1 and TRBJ2-1, with TRBD2 as a possible D gene (5 bases). Sequenced sample: T cells isolated from PBMCs. The CDR3 coding sequence is TGCGCCAGCAGCTTGGGTTGGGAGAACATATACAATGAGCAGTTCTTC. Amino acids: CASSLGWENIYNEQFF.